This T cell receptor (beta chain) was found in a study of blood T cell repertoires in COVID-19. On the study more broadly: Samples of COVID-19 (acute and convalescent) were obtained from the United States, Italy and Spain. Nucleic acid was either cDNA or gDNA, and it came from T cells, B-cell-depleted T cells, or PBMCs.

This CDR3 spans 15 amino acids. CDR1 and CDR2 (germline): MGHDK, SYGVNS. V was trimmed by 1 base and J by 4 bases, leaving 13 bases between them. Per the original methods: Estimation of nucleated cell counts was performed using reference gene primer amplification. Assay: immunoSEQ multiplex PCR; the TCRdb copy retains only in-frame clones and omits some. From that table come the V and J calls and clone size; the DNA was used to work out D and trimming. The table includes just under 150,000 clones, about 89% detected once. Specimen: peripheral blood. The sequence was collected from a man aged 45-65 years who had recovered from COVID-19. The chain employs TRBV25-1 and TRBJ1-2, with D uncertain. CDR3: CASSESLRGTYGYTF. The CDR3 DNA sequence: TGTGCCAGCAGTGAATCCCTACGCGGTACCTATGGCTACACCTTC.